The clone carrying this TCR beta chain has at least ten counts. Its antigen is unidentified. The data originate from a study of beta chain features in type 1 diabetes. Study results and limitations: Diminished insertions and augmented deletions at VDJ junctions characterized type 1 diabetes patients. Naive, central memory and regulatory TCRB repertoires appeared more similar among patients than healthy donors. Amplification by PCR could prefer shorter templates, with the same effect in patients and controls.

Expressed TCRB transcripts were sequenced because the entire RNA isolate underwent reverse transcription. Sequenced naive, central memory and regulatory T cell samples produced an average of about 3.57 million reads. The repertoire was sequenced with immunoSEQ multiplex PCR; TCRdb's copy has only in-frame clones and lacks some. Counted here are around 150,000 clones, roughly 8.1% occurring once; the ten biggest clones make up nearly 0.65%. Per germline, CDR1 SGHTA and CDR2 FQGNSA. This CDR3 has 13 amino acids. Trimming stripped 4 bases from V and 5 bases from J, with 11 bases between. This TCR came from a young man in good health. The genes are TRBV7-2 and TRBJ2-5, with a possible D match to TRBD1 (6 bases). The sample taken for sequencing was central memory CD4+ T cells from blood. For the CDR3, the DNA is TGTGCCAGCAGCTCAGGGGAGTGGGAGACCCAGTACTTC. It codes for CASSSGEWETQYF.